The 16 T cell receptor beta chains listed next were all sequenced from one sample in a study of response to subunit inactivated influenza vaccine. TCRdb passed the RT-PCR reads through MiXCR, listing each CDR3 protein once. This table has almost 250,000 distinct CDR3 sequences, more than 9% appearing once. This specimen consisted of non-naive T cells sorted from PBMCs, obtained roughly 2 weeks before vaccination. These receptors originate from a man aged 45-60 years who received an inactivated influenza vaccine.

This clonotype has a handful of counts. This chain connects TRBV28 to TRBJ2-1, with TRBD2 matching over 11 bases. The CDR3 has 14 amino acids. CDR1 is MDHEN and CDR2 is SYDVKM in the germline V gene. V lost 3 bases and J lost 6; bases outside the gene matches: 1. In nucleotides, the CDR3 is TGTGCCAGCAGTTTTAGCGGGAGGGCCAATGAGCAGTTCTTC. Its translation: CASSFSGRANEQFF.

In this sample, this clonotype turned up many times. V usage is TRBV12-3 or TRBV12-4 and J usage is TRBJ2-3, with D perhaps TRBD1 (6 bases). The CDR3 totals 14 residues. The V end was cut by 6 bases, the J end by 0 bases, with 10 bases between. In DNA form, the CDR3 reads TGTGCCAGCAGCCAGGGGACGAGCACAGATACGCAGTATTTT. Translated, it gives CASSQGTSTDTQYF.

This clonotype was detected only a few times. This chain uses TRBV18 with TRBJ2-2; 9 nucleotides line up with TRBD1. The V gene's germline CDR1 is KGHSH and CDR2 LQKENI. V was clipped by 0 bases and J by 0 bases; unmatched bases: 2. The CDR3 extends over 17 amino acids. DNA for the CDR3: TGTGCCAGCTCACCACCAGGGACAGGGCCGAACACCGGGGAGCTGTTTTTT. Translating gives CASSPPGTGPNTGELFF.

This clonotype was picked up many times. The rearrangement links TRBV7-2 to TRBJ1-5; the D is unclear. There are 15 residues in the CDR3. Germline CDR1 and CDR2: SGHTA and FQGNSA. Trimming cost V 5 bases and J 5 bases, with 16 bases left between them. CDR3 residues: CASSPRAQVDQPQHF. For the CDR3, the DNA is TGTGCCAGCAGCCCCCGGGCCCAAGTCGATCAGCCCCAGCATTTT.

The chain has TRBV7-2 and TRBJ2-2, with 12 bases matching TRBD2. From germline, CDR1 is SGHTA and CDR2 FQGNSA. The CDR3 totals 16 residues. With V trimmed by 6 bases and J by 5 bases, 7 bases remained unmatched. The CDR3 region has the DNA TGTGCCAGCAGGCCTAGCGGGGGGGGGCAGACCGGGGAGCTGTTTTTT. Protein product: CASRPSGGGQTGELFF.

The sample holds a few counts of this clonotype. The V call is TRBV7-2, the J call TRBJ2-1, with TRBD2 identical over 8 bases. The CDR3 has 14 amino acids. CDR1 and CDR2 from the germline V gene are SGHTA and FQGNSA. The trim removed 3 bases at V and 6 bases at J, leaving 4 bases unmatched. The DNA for the CDR3 is TGTGCCAGCAGCTTTCAACTAGCGGTCAATGAGCAGTTCTTC. Residues: CASSFQLAVNEQFF. Full variable domain (outside the CDR3, taken from reference TRBV7-2 and TRBJ2-1): GAGVSQSPSNKVTEKGKDVELRCDPISGHTALYWYRQSLGQGLEFLIYFQGNSAPDKSGLPSDRFSAERTGGSVSTLTIQRTQQEDSAVYLCASSFQLAVNEQFFGPGTRLTVL.

This clonotype has at least ten counts. The chain employs TRBV5-1 and TRBJ2-7; unclear D gene. The V and J ends lost 5 bases and 5 bases respectively, with 11 bases between them. Looked up from germline, CDR1 is SGHRS and CDR2 is YFSETQ. The CDR3 extends over 12 amino acids. Here the CDR3 reads CASRGSANEQYF. The CDR3, as DNA: TGCGCCAGCAGAGGTTCGGCTAACGAGCAGTACTTC.

This clonotype was counted a few times. The chain has TRBV9 and TRBJ1-1; D not resolved. V was shortened by 0 bases and J by 8 bases, with 8 bases between the two germline ends. Germline-derived CDR1 and CDR2 are SGDLS and YYNGEE. This CDR3 is built from 12 residues. Here the CDR3 reads CASSVAGREAFF. The CDR3, as DNA: TGTGCCAGCAGCGTAGCCGGCAGAGAAGCTTTCTTT.

This clonotype was seen a few times. The V gene is TRBV6-2 or TRBV6-3, the J gene TRBJ2-2; 7 nucleotides align to TRBD2. This CDR3 comprises 16 residues. V shed 2 bases, J shed 5 bases, and the junction held 8 bases outside the gene matches. Germline lookup yields CDR1 MNHEY and CDR2 SVGEGT. Here the CDR3 reads CASSYEFGTNTGELFF. The CDR3, as DNA: TGTGCCAGCAGTTACGAATTCGGGACTAATACCGGGGAGCTGTTTTTT.

This sequence joins TRBV28 and TRBJ2-1, with 8 bases that match TRBD1. J was trimmed by 13 bases and V by 5 bases; bases with no gene match: 16. The CDR3 has 15 residues. Germline CDR1 is MDHEN and CDR2 is SYDVKM. Written as DNA, the CDR3 is TGTGCCAGCAGTACTTTCGGACAGGGAAGACCGTATCAGTTCTTC. The encoded protein is CASSTFGQGRPYQFF.

The chain recombines TRBV15 with TRBJ1-5, with D perhaps TRBD1 (5 bases). Trimming removed 0 bases from V and 7 bases from J, with 13 bases in between. Germline lookup yields CDR1 LNHNV and CDR2 YYDKDF (reference sequence). This CDR3 is built from 15 residues. CDR3 protein: CATSRELGQPQPQHF. CDR3 DNA: TGTGCCACCAGCAGAGAGCTTGGACAACCCCAGCCCCAGCATTTT. Full variable domain (outside the CDR3, taken from reference TRBV15 and TRBJ1-5): DAMVIQNPRYQVTQFGKPVTLSCSQTLNHNVMYWYQQKSSQAPKLLFHYYDKDFNNEADTPDNFQSRRPNTSFCFLDIRSPGLGDTAMYLCATSRELGQPQPQHFGDGTRLSIL.

Ten or more counts support this clonotype. The J gene is TRBJ2-5, the V gene TRBV7-2; 7 bases are shared with TRBD2. CDR1 is SGHTA, CDR2 FQGNSA, per germline. The length of the CDR3 is 14 residues. V trimming: 5 bases; J trimming: 2 bases; junction bases outside the gene matches: 5. Here the CDR3 reads CASSPSGEQETQYF. CDR3 coding DNA: TGTGCCAGCAGCCCAAGCGGGGAACAAGAGACCCAGTACTTC. The full variable domain, completed using reference TRBV7-2 and TRBJ2-5, is GAGVSQSPSNKVTEKGKDVELRCDPISGHTALYWYRQSLGQGLEFLIYFQGNSAPDKSGLPSDRFSAERTGGSVSTLTIQRTQQEDSAVYLCASSPSGEQETQYFGPGTRLLVL.

This clonotype occurred a few times. CDR3 sequence reads: CASSRGEYGYTF. The CDR3 nucleotides read TGTGCCAGCAGTAGAGGGGAGTATGGCTACACCTTC. The genes are TRBV3-1 and TRBJ1-2; TRBD1 might be the D (5 bases). The CDR3 sequence is 12 residues long. Germline V gene data show CDR1 as LGHDT and CDR2 as YNNKEL (reference sequence). Trimming removed 6 bases at V and 5 bases at J, with 10 bases between.

The chain couples TRBV2 to TRBJ1-6, with D uncertain. V dropped 6 bases and J dropped 3 bases, with 6 bases sitting between them. The CDR3 spans 13 residues. Germline V CDR1 and CDR2: SNHLY, FYNNEI. CDR3 nucleotide sequence: TGTGCCAGCAGGCGGGACTATAATTCACCCCTCCACTTT. As protein: CASRRDYNSPLHF.

This clonotype has just a few counts. The chain combines TRBV2 with TRBJ2-4; TRBD1 is a possible D gene (5 bases). The CDR3 consists of 15 residues. With 4 bases removed from V and 1 base from J, the gap between germline ends came to 11 bases. Germline V gene sequence: CDR1 SNHLY, CDR2 FYNNEI. CDR3 sequence reads: CASSAGIAAKNIQYF. CDR3 DNA: TGTGCCAGCAGTGCAGGGATTGCGGCCAAAAACATTCAGTACTTC.

The CDR3 sequence is CASIGQGGYEQYF. The CDR3 region has the DNA TGCGCCAGCATAGGCCAGGGCGGCTACGAGCAGTACTTC. This chain uses TRBV5-1 with TRBJ2-7; weak D call: TRBD1 (5 bases). In germline, CDR1 is SGHRS, CDR2 YFSETQ. CDR3 length: 13 amino acids. Trimming took off 6 bases at V and 3 bases at J, with 13 bases between the two ends.